The 24 T cell receptor beta chains below were found in one sample sequenced in a study of a mutant IDH1 vaccine in newly diagnosed glioma. The assay was immunoSEQ multiplex PCR, and TCRdb's table has in-frame clones only and misses some. The table has roughly 26,000 clones, roughly 85% seen once. Their cognate antigens are unknown. Time point meaning: week 35, safety follow-up. Each vaccine dose was 300 ug of mutant IDH1 20-mer peptide, with topical imiquimod. This specimen consisted of PBMCs, obtained from a glioma patient whose treatment included an IDH1 peptide vaccine. The receptors shown here come from a man between 25 and 39 years old with glioma.

J is TRBJ1-2 and V is TRBV29-1; D gene ambiguous. The CDR3 has 12 residues. Trimming cost V 2 bases and J 4 bases, with 8 bases left between them. Germline-derived CDR1 and CDR2 are SQVTM and ANQGSEA. CDR3 nucleotide sequence: TGCAGCGTTGAACTACAGACCTATGGCTACACCTTC. Its protein product is CSVELQTYGYTF.

The gene calls are TRBV5-1 and TRBJ2-1, with 9 bases matching TRBD1. Germline CDR1 reads SGHRS; CDR2 reads YFSETQ. The V segment lost 4 bases and the J segment 7 bases; nucleotides outside the gene matches: 6. CDR3 length: 14 residues. The CDR3, as DNA: TGCGCCAGCAGCGTCGGGACAGGGATGAATGAGCAGTTCTTC. Translation: CASSVGTGMNEQFF.

The chain carries TRBV30 and TRBJ1-1; D not resolved. Trimming cost V 5 bases and J 1 base, with 11 bases left between them. The CDR3 extends over 13 amino acids. Germline V gives CDR1 GTSNPN, CDR2 SVGIG (reference sequence). CDR3 in DNA: TGTGCCTGGGGTGGACTCCCGAACACTGAAGCTTTCTTT. This encodes CAWGGLPNTEAFF.

A few counts support this clone. This rearrangement joins TRBV2 to TRBJ2-3, with 7 bases identical to TRBD1. Unmatched junction bases numbered 7, after V lost 6 bases and J lost 1 base. Germline V gene lookup returns CDR1 SNHLY and CDR2 FYNNEI. This CDR3 spans 15 amino acids. CDR3 residues: CASRRQGFGTDTQYF. The CDR3 nucleotides are TGTGCCAGCAGGCGACAGGGTTTTGGCACAGATACGCAGTATTTT.

The chain couples TRBV28 to TRBJ1-4, with TRBD1 matching 7 bases. CDR1 and CDR2 from the germline V gene are MDHEN and SYDVKM. Losses at the gene ends were 3 bases for V and 5 bases for J; bases not matched to a gene: 9. This CDR3 region has 16 residues. CDR3: CASSFTGRGGNEKLFF. CDR3 in DNA: TGTGCCAGCAGTTTTACAGGCAGGGGGGGGAATGAAAAACTGTTTTTT. The full variable domain, in which reference TRBV28 and TRBJ1-4 provide the parts outside the CDR3, is DVKVTQSSRYLVKRTGEKVFLECVQDMDHENMFWYRQDPGLGLRLIYFSYDVKMKEKGDIPEGYSVSREKKERFSLILESASTNQTSMYLCASSFTGRGGNEKLFFGSGTQLSVL.

The CDR3 DNA sequence: TGTGCCAGTAGTATATCGGATTCCGGGGAGCTGTTTTTT. Translating it yields CASSISDSGELFF. The chain employs TRBV19 and TRBJ2-2; D is unclear. The germline V and J ends were trimmed by 2 bases and 6 bases, with 7 bases remaining between them. The CDR3 covers 13 residues. From germline, CDR1 is LNHDA and CDR2 SQIVND (reference sequence).

The V and J genes are TRBV30 and TRBJ1-6; no clear D. V was cut by 2 bases and J by 14 bases, with 13 bases left in between. This CDR3 has 12 residues. Germline loops: CDR1 GTSNPN, CDR2 SVGIG (reference sequence). CDR3 region: CAWSNSEFTLHF. CDR3 in DNA: TGTGCCTGGAGTAACAGTGAATTCACCCTCCACTTT.

The chain employs TRBV4-3 and TRBJ2-7; weak D call: TRBD2 (6 bases). Looked up from germline, CDR1 is LGHNA and CDR2 is YSLEER. V lost 0 bases, J lost 0 bases, and 9 bases lay in between. The CDR3 totals 15 residues. Here the CDR3 DNA reads TGCGCCAGCAGCCAAGATGGGGGGAGCTCCTACGAGCAGTACTTC. This encodes CASSQDGGSSYEQYF.

The gene calls are TRBV5-6 and TRBJ2-6; 12 nucleotides match TRBD2. The CDR3 length is 18 residues. V shed 5 bases, J shed 4 bases, and the junction held 10 bases outside the gene matches. The germline V gene has CDR1 SGHDT and CDR2 YYEEEE. CDR3 sequence: CASRPLAGGPRGANVLTF. The CDR3, as DNA: TGTGCCAGCAGACCCCTAGCGGGGGGGCCGCGAGGGGCCAACGTCCTGACTTTC. Complete variable domain (other parts from reference TRBV5-6 and TRBJ2-6): DAGVTQSPTHLIKTRGQQVTLRCSPKSGHDTVSWYQQALGQGPQFIFQYYEEEERQRGNFPDRFSGHQFPNYSSELNVNALLLGDSALYLCASRPLAGGPRGANVLTFGAGSRLTVL.

The chain recombines TRBV5-1 with TRBJ2-7; 10 bases line up with TRBD2. Trimming cost V 0 bases and J 7 bases; bases outside gene matches: 4. Per germline, CDR1 SGHRS and CDR2 YFSETQ. The CDR3 contains 14 residues. CDR3 in amino acids: CASSLELAGREQYF. The CDR3 nucleotides read TGCGCCAGCAGCTTGGAACTAGCGGGAAGAGAGCAGTACTTC.

The CDR3 bases are TGTGCCAGCAGCTCCGGGGGTGCATACTACTACGAGCAGTACTTC. Its translation is CASSSGGAYYYEQYF. The V and J genes are TRBV5-6 and TRBJ2-7, with D possibly TRBD2 on 6 matching bases. Trimming stripped 3 bases from V and 3 bases from J, with 16 bases between. Per the germline V gene, CDR1 is SGHDT and CDR2 is YYEEEE. This CDR3 is built from 15 residues.

The CDR3 loop is CASRQGGEQYF. As DNA, the CDR3 is TGTGCCAGCAGACAGGGCGGCGAGCAGTACTTC. V gene TRBV6-5 combines with J gene TRBJ2-7; possible D gene TRBD1, 6 bases. V was shortened by 6 bases and J by 6 bases, with 9 bases between the two germline ends. The CDR3 totals 11 residues. Germline CDR1 reads MNHEY; CDR2 reads SVGAGI.

This clone was observed a single time. The gene calls are TRBV5-1 and TRBJ1-4, with TRBD1 as a possible D gene (5 bases). V dropped 0 bases and J dropped 0 bases, with 9 bases sitting between them. Germline V lookup: CDR1 SGHRS, CDR2 YFSETQ. This CDR3 has 16 amino acids. In nucleotides, the CDR3 is TGCGCCAGCAGCTTGGCGGGGGACTCAACTAATGAAAAACTGTTTTTT. It is translated as CASSLAGDSTNEKLFF.

The V gene is TRBV4-1, the J gene TRBJ1-1; TRBD1 agrees at 8 bases. CDR3 length equals 18 residues. The V segment lost 0 bases and the J segment 6 bases; nucleotides outside the gene matches: 15. From germline, CDR1 is MGHRA and CDR2 YSYEKL. CDR3 protein: CASSQDQRDRPTGAEAFF. CDR3 in DNA: TGCGCCAGCAGCCAAGACCAAAGGGACAGGCCCACAGGGGCTGAAGCTTTCTTT.

In its sample, this clone was seen once. This chain joins TRBV18 and TRBJ2-3; the D gene is possibly TRBD1 (5 bases). Germline-derived CDR1 and CDR2 are KGHSH and LQKENI. The CDR3 extends over 17 amino acids. Trimming left V 6 bases short and J 0 bases short, with 19 bases between. The chain's CDR3 is CASSPPKQGVSTDTQYF. The CDR3 bases are TGTGCCAGCTCCCCTCCCAAGCAGGGCGTCAGCACAGATACGCAGTATTTT.

The chain is built from TRBV9 and TRBJ1-2; D remains ambiguous. This CDR3 spans 15 amino acids. The V end was cut by 3 bases, the J end by 0 bases, with 12 bases between. Germline V lookup: CDR1 SGDLS, CDR2 YYNGEE. The DNA of the CDR3 is TGTGCCAGCAGCGCCGGAGTAGGGTCTAACTATGGCTACACCTTC. This codes for CASSAGVGSNYGYTF.

This chain connects TRBV5-4 to TRBJ2-1, with TRBD2 matching 9 bases. J lost 6 bases, V lost 3 bases, and 7 bases had no gene match. CDR1 is SGHNT, CDR2 YYREEE, per germline (reference sequence). This CDR3 region has 15 residues. CDR3 sequence (DNA): TGTGCCAGCAGCTCCCCGGCGGGGGGGCTCAATGAGCAGTTCTTC. Its translation is CASSSPAGGLNEQFF.

The CDR3 DNA reads as TGTGCCAGCAGCTTCCCGGGACAGGGTCGGACAGAGCAGTACTTC. Translation: CASSFPGQGRTEQYF. The chain links TRBV11-2 to TRBJ2-7, with 9 bases aligning to TRBD1. V dropped 3 bases and J dropped 7; count of bases not matched to a gene: 10. Germline CDR1 reads SGHAT; CDR2 reads FQNNGV. This CDR3 is built from 15 residues.

This chain uses TRBV6-6 with TRBJ2-1; TRBD2 matches 14 bases. The CDR3 loop spans 16 amino acids. The junction had 8 bases not matched to a gene; V was cut back by 6 bases and J by 7 bases. The germline V gene has CDR1 MNHNY and CDR2 SVGAGI (reference sequence). CDR3 DNA: TGTGCCAGCAGGAACAAGACTAGCGGGAGGGGTAATGAGCAGTTCTTC. Its translation: CASRNKTSGRGNEQFF.

The V call is TRBV9, the J call TRBJ2-3; 9 bases line up with TRBD2. The trim removed 2 bases at V and 3 bases at J, leaving 7 bases unmatched. The CDR3 loop spans 16 amino acids. Germline V gene lookup returns CDR1 SGDLS and CDR2 YYNGEE. The CDR3 DNA follows: TGTGCCAGCAGCGTCACGCGGGAGGGCCGAACAGATACGCAGTATTTT. This translates into CASSVTREGRTDTQYF.

The chain employs TRBV9 and TRBJ2-7; tentatively, D is TRBD1 (6 bases). This CDR3 comprises 13 residues. V lost 1 base, J lost 5 bases, and 10 bases lay in between. Germline V gene lookup returns CDR1 SGDLS and CDR2 YYNGEE. CDR3 in amino acids: CASSVNRQDEQYF. Here the CDR3 DNA reads TGTGCCAGCAGCGTAAACCGACAGGACGAGCAGTACTTC.

The chain employs TRBV10-3 and TRBJ2-3, with 11 bases fitting TRBD1. This CDR3 spans 15 amino acids. The germline V gene has CDR1 ENHRY and CDR2 SYGVKD. J lost 1 base, V lost 6 bases, and 3 bases had no gene match. CDR3 sequence reads: CAISRDRGGTDTQYF. CDR3 DNA sequence: TGTGCCATCAGCAGGGACAGGGGGGGCACAGATACGCAGTATTTT.

This sequence joins TRBV14 and TRBJ2-1, with 12 bases matching TRBD2. The CDR3 length is 20 residues. The V segment lost 4 bases and the J segment 0 bases; nucleotides outside the gene matches: 13. Germline values: CDR1 SGHDN, CDR2 FVKESK. CDR3 bases: TGTGCCAGCAGCCGATCGGGACTAGCGGGCCCTAGACGCTCCTACAATGAGCAGTTCTTC. Its protein product is CASSRSGLAGPRRSYNEQFF.

The rearrangement links TRBV27 to TRBJ1-1; D remains ambiguous. V was trimmed by 2 bases and J by 4 bases, leaving 14 bases between them. The CDR3 runs to 15 residues. CDR1 and CDR2 from the germline V gene are MNHEY and SMNVEV (reference sequence). The CDR3 region has the DNA TGTGCCAGCAGTTTAAAAATGTCCGGCGGCACTGAAGCTTTCTTT. Translating gives CASSLKMSGGTEAFF.